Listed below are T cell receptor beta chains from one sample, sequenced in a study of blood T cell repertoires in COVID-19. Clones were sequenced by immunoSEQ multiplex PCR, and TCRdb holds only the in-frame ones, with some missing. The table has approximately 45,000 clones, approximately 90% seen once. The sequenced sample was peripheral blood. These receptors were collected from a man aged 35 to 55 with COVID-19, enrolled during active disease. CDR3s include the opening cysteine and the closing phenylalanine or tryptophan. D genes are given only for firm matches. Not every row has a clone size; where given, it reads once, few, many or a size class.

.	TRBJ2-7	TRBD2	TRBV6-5	TGTGCCAGCAGTCGGGACTACAGCTACGAGCAGTACTTC	CASSRDYSYEQYF
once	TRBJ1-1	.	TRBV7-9	TGTGCCAGCAGCTCATCCCCCTCACAGGGAACTAACACTGAAGCTTTCTTT	CASSSSPSQGTNTEAFF
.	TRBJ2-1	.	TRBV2	TGTGCCAGCAGTGGCCCGGGTAACAATGAGCAGTTCTTC	CASSGPGNNEQFF
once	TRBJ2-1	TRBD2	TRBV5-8	TGTGCCAGCAGCTTGAGTTGGACTAGCGGGAGCTCAGGGTTCTTC	CASSLSWTSGSSGFF
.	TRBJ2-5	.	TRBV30	TGTGCCTGGAGTAGCGTTGAGACCCAGTACTTC	CAWSSVETQYF
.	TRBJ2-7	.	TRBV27	TGTGCCAGCAGTTTTTTGCCCCTCGGGGGTAACAACGAGCAGTACTTC	CASSFLPLGGNNEQYF
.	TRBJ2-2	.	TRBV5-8	TGTGCCAGCAGCCGCGGGGATGCTCTCACCGGGGAGCTGTTTTTT	CASSRGDALTGELFF
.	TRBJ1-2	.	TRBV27	TGTGCCAGCAGTTTTGCTAGTCAATATGGCTACACCTTC	CASSFASQYGYTF
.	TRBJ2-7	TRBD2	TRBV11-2	TGTGCCAGCAGCCATTGGGGACTAGCCGCAGAGCAGTACTTC	CASSHWGLAAEQYF
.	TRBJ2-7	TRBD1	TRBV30	TGTGCCTGGAGTCGGGGACAGTCCCTGGGGCAGTACTTC	CAWSRGQSLGQYF
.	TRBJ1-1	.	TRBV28	TGTGCCAGCAGGGGCAGCCACACTGAAGCTTTCTTT	CASRGSHTEAFF